This T cell receptor (beta chain) was recovered during a study of T cells after yellow fever vaccination. TCRdb itself ran the 5' RACE reads through MiXCR, one entry per CDR3 protein. Seen here are roughly 15,000 distinct CDR3 sequences, 7.3% observed once, and the top ten hold 1.5% to 2%. Study-level findings and limits: A limited proportion of clonotypes was detected within both the CD4 and CD8 compartments. After the booster, 96% of CD4 and around nine tenths of CD8 primary-response clones were re-detected. Contamination by abundant bulk-population clonotypes could be present in FACS-sorted repertoires.

The germline V gene encodes CDR1 SGHRS and CDR2 YFSETQ. CDR3 length: 14 amino acids. Trimming stripped 4 bases from V and 8 bases from J, with 13 bases between. In its sample, this clonotype ranks as medium-sized. The material sequenced was PBMCs, either bulk or a sorted T-cell subset (CD4+, CD8+, memory, or dextramer-sorted; not recorded which), taken on the day of the yellow fever booster vaccination. This receptor was taken from a young man who received the YFV17D yellow fever vaccine. The chain couples TRBV5-1 to TRBJ1-6; tentatively, D is TRBD1 (5 bases). CDR3 region: CASSEDGGYSPLHF. The CDR3, as DNA: TGCGCCAGCAGCGAGGACGGGGGATATTCACCCCTCCACTTT.